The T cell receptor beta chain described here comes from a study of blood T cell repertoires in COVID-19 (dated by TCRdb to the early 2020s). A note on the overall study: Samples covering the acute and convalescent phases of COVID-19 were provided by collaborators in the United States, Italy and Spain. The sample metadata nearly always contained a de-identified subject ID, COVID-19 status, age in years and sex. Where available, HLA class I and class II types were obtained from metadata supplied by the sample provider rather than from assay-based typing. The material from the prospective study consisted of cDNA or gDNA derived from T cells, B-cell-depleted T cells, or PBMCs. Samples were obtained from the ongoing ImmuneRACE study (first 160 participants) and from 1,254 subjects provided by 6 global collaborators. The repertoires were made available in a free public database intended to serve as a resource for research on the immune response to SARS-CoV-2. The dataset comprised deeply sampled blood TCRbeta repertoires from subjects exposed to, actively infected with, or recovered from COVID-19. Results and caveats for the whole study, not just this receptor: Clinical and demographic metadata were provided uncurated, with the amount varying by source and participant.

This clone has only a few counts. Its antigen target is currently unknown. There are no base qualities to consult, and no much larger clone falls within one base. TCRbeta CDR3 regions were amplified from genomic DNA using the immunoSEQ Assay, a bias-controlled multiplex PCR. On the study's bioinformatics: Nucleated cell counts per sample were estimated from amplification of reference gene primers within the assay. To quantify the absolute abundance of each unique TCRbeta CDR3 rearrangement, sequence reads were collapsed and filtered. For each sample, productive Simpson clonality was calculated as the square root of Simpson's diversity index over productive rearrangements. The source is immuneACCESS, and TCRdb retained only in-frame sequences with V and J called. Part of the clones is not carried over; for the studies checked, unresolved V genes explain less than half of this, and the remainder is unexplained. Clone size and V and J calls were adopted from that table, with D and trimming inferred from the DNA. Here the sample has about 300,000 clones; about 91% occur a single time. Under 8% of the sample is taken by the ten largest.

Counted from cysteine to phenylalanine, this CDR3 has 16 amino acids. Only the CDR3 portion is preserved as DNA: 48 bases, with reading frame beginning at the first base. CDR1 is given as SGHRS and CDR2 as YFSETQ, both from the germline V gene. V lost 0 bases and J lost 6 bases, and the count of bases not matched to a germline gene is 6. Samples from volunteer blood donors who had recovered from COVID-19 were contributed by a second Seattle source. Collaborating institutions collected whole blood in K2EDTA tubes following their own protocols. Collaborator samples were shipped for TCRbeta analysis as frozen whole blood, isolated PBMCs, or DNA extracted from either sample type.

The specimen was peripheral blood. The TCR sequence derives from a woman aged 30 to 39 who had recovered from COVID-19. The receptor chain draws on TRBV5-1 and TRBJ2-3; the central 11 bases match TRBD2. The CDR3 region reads CASSLGPSGGTDTQYF. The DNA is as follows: TGCGCCAGCAGCTTGGGCCCTAGCGGGGGGACCGATACGCAGTATTTT.